This TCR beta chain was captured by sequencing in a study of Graves' ophthalmopathy and Graves' hyperthyroidism (dated by TCRdb to 2016 to 2018). The study in broad terms: Peripheral blood was collected before any treatment was given, at the time of initial diagnosis. The study used TCR beta repertoire signatures to distinguish Graves' ophthalmopathy from Graves' hyperthyroidism and to predict progression to ophthalmopathy. In total, approximately 140 blood samples were TCR-sequenced: under 45 ophthalmopathy, some 75 hyperthyroidism and around 17 hyperthyroidism-to-ophthalmopathy patients. A discovery set of about 99 patients (under 45 ophthalmopathy, 55 to 65 stable hyperthyroidism) was enrolled to explore V-J signatures distinguishing ophthalmopathy from hyperthyroidism. For independent validation, a separate cohort was made up of around 18 hyperthyroidism patients plus 17 patients who later progressed from hyperthyroidism to ophthalmopathy. In a handful of hyperthyroidism patients, the T-cell repertoire of thyroid tissue was compared with the T-cell repertoire of blood. Following sample collection, hyperthyroidism patients were given methimazole at a starting dose of 30 mg daily, and ophthalmopathy patients were given high-dose intravenous methylprednisolone. The 100 or so discovery patients were randomly split 7:3 into training and test sets. Paper-wide results and their limitations: Ophthalmopathy was separated from stable hyperthyroidism by the 13-signature model with roughly 87% sensitivity and 81.08% specificity in cross-validation and with 80%/75% in the test set. No statistical method was used to set the sample size in advance, and the investigators knew which group each participant was assigned to. Among expanded thyroid clonotypes with frequency above 0.001, most also showed up in blood, which suggests that blood repertoires may reflect the thyroid immune response. In validation, the model predicted ophthalmopathy progression with 70.59% sensitivity and about 73% specificity; some twelve predicted patients were CT-confirmed with GO in a median of approximately 6.5 months.

This clonotype is a singleton in its sample. Its binding antigen is unknown. Base qualities were left out, and no much larger clone turns up one base away. One read represents weak support. Ophthalmopathy patients were characterized by moderately to severely active disease, a Clinical Activity Score of at least 3, a NOSPECS grade of at least 4, and a disease duration under 3 months. Patients with other autoimmune diseases, uncontrolled infections, pregnancy or lactation were excluded from the study. Diagnosis was based on clinical symptoms, serum thyroxine, TRAb, thyroid ultrasound and orbital computed tomography. PBMCs were isolated from more than 9 ml of fresh peripheral blood by Ficoll-Paque density gradient centrifugation. Trizol reagent was used to extract the total RNA, and its quality was then checked on an Agilent 2100 Bioanalyzer. The CDR3 runs 13 residues from the cysteine to the phenylalanine. The CDR3 DNA has 39 bases and is translated from base 1. The germline V gene (reference sequence) yields MNHEY for CDR1 and SMNVEV for CDR2. The junction carries 14 bases between V and J, which are trimmed by 10 bases and 2 bases respectively.

For repertoire sequencing, TCR beta CDR3 regions were amplified from RNA transcripts. HTBI primers and the Qiagen OneStep RT-PCR kit were used in a first-round RT-PCR, which was followed by a second-round multiplex PCR, size selection and purification. Libraries were sequenced paired-end with 100 bp reads on an Illumina HiSeq2000. In the original analysis: SOAPnuke was used for read processing, and reads with adapters, uncalled bases, a mean Phred below 15, or no exact constant-primer or identifier match were discarded. COPE v1.2.5 was used to merge the high-quality paired reads. Each unique nucleotide sequence was treated as a clonotype, and MiTCR v1.1 was used to align the clonotypes to the IMGT TRB V, D and J references. The analysis was limited to V-J combinations with a frequency above 0.0001, which together covered around 99% of the repertoires. For each V-J combination, a TCR clonal expansion and chaos score was defined as F50 clonal expansion divided by the chaos observed in the TCRdist matrix. Welch's t-statistics and random forest were used to narrow the features down to 10 to 15 V-J combinations, which were then fed into a naive Bayes classifier. Thyroid-blood repertoire similarity was quantified with the Morisita-Horn index. TCRdb took the public reads, trimmed them with fastp at Q25, ran MiXCR for clone calling and kept in-frame beta chains. When rows share a CDR3 protein, they turn into one entry using the most common DNA and genes. TCRdb's processing, not the study's, gives the V and J calls here. A total of roughly 170,000 distinct CDR3 sequences appear in this sample, about two fifths of them only once. Together, the top ten hold roughly 9% of the sample.

Source material: peripheral blood. The TCR originated in a man younger than 45 with Graves' ophthalmopathy. Donor details come from another sample of the same person, matched by shared clones. The chain joins TRBV27 to TRBJ2-5, with no confidently assigned D gene. The sequenced DNA: TGTGCCACCTCAAGGGCGGTTCAAGAGACCCAGTACTTC. It codes for CATSRAVQETQYF.